The clone carrying this TCR beta chain came up a few times. Its antigen is still unknown. V was pared by 8 bases and J by 2 bases, with 12 bases between. There are 13 residues in the CDR3. Germline CDR1 SQVTM, CDR2 ANQGSEA. The sample belongs to a study of regulatory T cells in long-lasting Graves disease. Across the study: Persistence in Graves' disease denoted antithyroid drug use beyond 5 years alongside positive TSH receptor antibodies. Study observations and caveats: More public clonotypes were shared by persistent patients (fewer than 3,000) than by new patients (about 970). There were preferences for TRBV28, TRBJ1-2 and TRBJ2-5 in persistent disease.

Time point defined: persistent/refractory GD, antithyroid drugs over 5 years with positive TRAb. PBMC RNA served as the TCR library source. Each patient gave 8.5 to 10 milliliters of EDTA-anticoagulated peripheral blood. Sequencing libraries for TCR beta were prepared with iRepertoire HTBI primers and Arm-PCR of CDR3 regions. A single record per CDR3 protein comes from TCRdb applying MiXCR to the multiplex PCR reads. The table records 300,000 to 500,000 distinct CDR3 sequences, less than 25% of them present only once. This receptor was taken from a female donor with Graves disease. The material sequenced was peripheral blood mononuclear cells (PBMCs), taken when the disease was refractory, from a patient treated with antithyroid drugs. V and J are TRBV29-1 and TRBJ2-2, with a possible D match to TRBD1 (6 bases). The CDR3 spells CSIRDTNTGELFF. CDR3 sequence (DNA): TGCAGCATCCGGGACACCAACACCGGGGAGCTGTTTTTT.